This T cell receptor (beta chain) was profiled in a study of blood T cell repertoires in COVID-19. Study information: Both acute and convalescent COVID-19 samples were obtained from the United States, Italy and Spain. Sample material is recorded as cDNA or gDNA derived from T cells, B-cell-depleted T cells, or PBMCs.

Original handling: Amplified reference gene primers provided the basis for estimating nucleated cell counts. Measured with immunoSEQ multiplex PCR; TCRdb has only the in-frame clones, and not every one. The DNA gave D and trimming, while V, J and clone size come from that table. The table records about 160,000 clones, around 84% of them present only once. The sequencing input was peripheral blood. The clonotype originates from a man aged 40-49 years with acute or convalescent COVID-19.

CDR3 residues: CASTSWTGDNYGYTF. CDR3 in DNA: TGTGCCAGCACGTCCTGGACAGGAGACAACTATGGCTACACCTTC. The V gene is TRBV27, the J gene TRBJ1-2; TRBD1 matches at 7 bases. This CDR3 has 15 residues. Germline V lookup: CDR1 MNHEY, CDR2 SMNVEV (reference sequence). After removal of 7 bases from V and 2 bases from J, the junction contained 10 bases not matched to a gene.